The 10 T cell receptor beta chains given below trace back to one sample, sequenced in a study of cytomegalovirus exposure and HLA in healthy donors. The PCR made use of 60 Vbeta and 13 Jbeta primers. Measured with immunoSEQ multiplex PCR; TCRdb has only the in-frame clones, and not every one. This sample yields roughly 110,000 clones, of which roughly 73% are seen a single time; 2% to 3% belongs to the top ten. The sequencing input was PBMCs. The source is a man aged 40-55 years in good health and CMV-seronegative.

The genes are TRBV11-3 and TRBJ2-3, with 8 positions matching TRBD1. CDR1 SGHNT and CDR2 YENEEA come from the germline V gene. Trimming at V came to 6 bases and at J to 0 bases, leaving 2 bases not matched to a gene. This CDR3 has 14 residues. The CDR3 sequence is CASSRQGSTDTQYF. In DNA, the CDR3 is TGTGCCAGCAGTAGACAGGGGAGCACAGATACGCAGTATTTT.

As DNA, the CDR3 is TGCGCCAGCAGCGGGGACAGGGGTTTTTATGAGCAGTTCTTC. Amino acids: CASSGDRGFYEQFF. The rearrangement links TRBV5-1 to TRBJ2-1; 10 positions match TRBD1. There are 14 residues in the CDR3. The V gene's germline CDR1 is SGHRS and CDR2 YFSETQ. With 4 bases clipped from V and 8 bases from J, the junction kept 6 bases outside the gene matches.

The J gene is TRBJ2-7, the V gene TRBV14, with 7 bases lining up with TRBD1. This CDR3 has 15 amino acids. Unmatched junction bases numbered 8, after V lost 4 bases and J lost 2 bases. Germline-derived CDR1 and CDR2 are SGHDN and FVKESK. CDR3 protein: CASSPGQFRAYEQYF. CDR3 bases: TGTGCCAGCAGCCCGGGACAGTTCCGGGCCTACGAGCAGTACTTC.

The genes are TRBV9 and TRBJ2-2; 10 bases map to TRBD1. In germline, CDR1 is SGDLS, CDR2 YYNGEE. This CDR3 is built from 15 residues. V trimming: 4 bases; J trimming: 5 bases; junction bases outside the gene matches: 5. CDR3: CASSIDRGRTGELFF. The CDR3 DNA is TGTGCCAGCAGCATCGACAGGGGGCGAACCGGGGAGCTGTTTTTT.

This clone appeared once. The chain combines TRBV11-2 with TRBJ2-5; TRBD1 might be the D (6 bases). The V end was cut by 0 bases, the J end by 7 bases, with 18 bases between. There are 16 residues in the CDR3. CDR1 is SGHAT and CDR2 is FQNNGV in the germline V gene. The CDR3 loop is CASSLDSTGYGGTQYF. The CDR3 DNA follows: TGTGCCAGCAGCTTAGATTCGACAGGTTATGGTGGGACCCAGTACTTC.

The chain carries TRBV2 and TRBJ2-5, with D hard to call. The V gene lost 5 bases and the J gene lost 5 bases, with 6 bases spanning the gap. CDR1 is SNHLY and CDR2 is FYNNEI in the germline V gene. CDR3 length: 11 residues. The chain's CDR3 is CASSLRETQYF. CDR3 nucleotides: TGTGCCAGCAGTTTACGGGAGACCCAGTACTTC.

V is TRBV21-1 and J is TRBJ1-4; whether TRBD1, the table's D call, matches the DNA was not checked. TRBV21-1 is a pseudogene locus. This CDR3 is 15 amino acids long. The CDR3 bases are TGTGCCAGCAGCTCGAAATCAAGGACAGGTGAAAAACTGTTTTTT. The encoded protein is CASSSKSRTGEKLFF.

A single count supports this clone. This chain joins TRBV6-4 and TRBJ2-4, with 7 bases aligning to TRBD2. Germline trimming cut 8 bases from V and 0 bases from J; bases unmatched to any gene: 19. This CDR3 region has 19 residues. In germline, CDR1 is MRHNA, CDR2 SNTAGT. CDR3 in amino acids: CASPRAGVNTPLAKNIQYF. CDR3 coding DNA: TGTGCCAGCCCCCGGGCGGGGGTCAATACCCCCTTAGCCAAAAACATTCAGTACTTC.

The gene calls are TRBV7-2 and TRBJ2-7, with 15 positions matching TRBD2. With 1 base clipped from V and 5 bases from J, the junction kept 3 bases outside the gene matches. The germline CDR1 and CDR2 sequences are SGHTA and FQGNSA. The CDR3 extends over 16 amino acids. CDR3 bases: TGTGCCAGCAGCTTAGAGGGACTAGCGGGGGGCCACGAGCAGTACTTC. This encodes CASSLEGLAGGHEQYF.

The CDR3 here is CASSEGRGFGTDTQYF. CDR3 sequence (DNA): TGTGCCAGCAGTGAGGGCAGGGGGTTTGGCACAGATACGCAGTATTTT. V and J are TRBV6-1 and TRBJ2-3; 7 bases map to TRBD1. This CDR3 region has 16 residues. V gave up 3 bases and J gave up 1 base; unmatched junction bases: 7. Germline loops: CDR1 MNHNS, CDR2 SASEGT.